What follows are 27 T cell receptor beta chains derived from one specimen sequenced in a study of T cells in Graves' hyperthyroidism and ophthalmopathy. What was amplified from RNA transcripts were TCR beta CDR3 regions. An initial round of RT-PCR targeting the TCR CDR3 relied on the HTBI primer set. TCRdb used MiXCR to reprocess the multiplex PCR reads, holding one entry per CDR3 protein. This sample has 500,000 to 650,000 distinct CDR3 sequences, with just under 20% found just once. Sequenced material: blood. The receptors shown here come from a man aged 35-49 years with Graves' ophthalmopathy.

The rearrangement joins TRBV7-2 to TRBJ1-4, with D possibly matching TRBD1 (5 bases). CDR1 and CDR2 from the germline V gene are SGHTA and FQGNSA. This CDR3 has 14 amino acids. Trimming pared 4 bases from V and 12 bases from J, leaving 18 bases between. The CDR3 DNA sequence: TGTGCCAGCAGCTCCGGGACCTACCCGGCGCAACTGTTTTTT. It is translated as CASSSGTYPAQLFF.

This clonotype showed up just a few times. The gene calls are TRBV9 and TRBJ1-1, with unresolved D. V lost 0 bases, J lost 0 bases, and 9 bases lay in between. The CDR3 covers 15 residues. Germline assignment: CDR1 SGDLS and CDR2 YYNGEE. The CDR3 region has the DNA TGTGCCAGCAGCGTAGAAGGACTCTTGAACACTGAAGCTTTCTTT. Its protein product is CASSVEGLLNTEAFF.

This clonotype was seen more than once but under ten times. The chain has TRBV9 and TRBJ1-2; D call uncertain. The CDR3 spans 15 residues. Germline lookup yields CDR1 SGDLS and CDR2 YYNGEE. V lost 0 bases to trimming and J lost 7 bases, with 16 bases between them. CDR3 nucleotide sequence: TGTGCCAGCAGCGTAGGACTAAAGGGAGAGGTTGGCTACACCTTC. Its translation: CASSVGLKGEVGYTF.

This clonotype was seen many times. This chain links TRBV6-1 with TRBJ2-5; 9 bases are shared with TRBD1. V shed 6 bases and J 5 bases; nucleotides not matched to a gene: 7. The CDR3 length is 14 residues. Germline V gives CDR1 MNHNS, CDR2 SASEGT. The CDR3 bases are TGTGCCAGCAGACTACAGGGGGCCCAGGAGACCCAGTACTTC. Amino acid sequence: CASRLQGAQETQYF.

There are a few counts of this clonotype. The rearrangement uses TRBV19 and TRBJ1-1; tentative D call: TRBD1 (5 bases). V shed 3 bases and J shed 4 bases, with 9 bases lying between them. This CDR3 contains 13 residues. CDR1 and CDR2 (germline): LNHDA, SQIVND (reference sequence). Here the CDR3 reads CASSMGVSTEAFF. The CDR3 DNA is TGTGCCAGTAGTATGGGGGTGAGCACTGAAGCTTTCTTT.

This clonotype was counted at least ten times. The chain employs TRBV5-1 and TRBJ2-1, with D possibly being TRBD2 (5 bases). Germline CDR1 is SGHRS and CDR2 is YFSETQ. This CDR3 has 13 amino acids. V lost 5 bases and J lost 0, with 6 bases in between. The CDR3 is CASRLDSYNEQFF. CDR3 nucleotides: TGCGCCAGCAGACTAGACTCCTACAATGAGCAGTTCTTC.

This clonotype was picked up a small number of times. The rearrangement uses TRBV5-5 and TRBJ1-1; D is unclear. The CDR3 is made up of 14 amino acids. The V gene lost 5 bases and the J gene lost 1 base, with 12 bases spanning the gap. Looked up from germline, CDR1 is SGHKS and CDR2 is YYEKEE (reference sequence). The CDR3 here is CASSSVQENTEAFF. The CDR3 DNA follows: TGTGCCAGCAGTTCTGTGCAGGAGAACACTGAAGCTTTCTTT.

On this clonotype: It may be a read error: a sequence one base away is much more abundant. The CDR3 end shows no conserved phenylalanine or tryptophan, and so a read error is likely. The genes are TRBV11-2 and TRBJ2-1; D is uncertain. Trimming stripped 0 bases from V and 4 bases from J, with 10 bases between. Germline V gene lookup returns CDR1 SGHAT and CDR2 FQNNGV. This CDR3 comprises 15 residues. The CDR3 here is CASSLESGSYNEQFL. As DNA, the CDR3 is TGTGCCAGCAGCTTAGAATCCGGCTCTTACAATGAGCAGTTCCTC.

With respect to this clonotype: A read error may be the cause here, since a much bigger clone is one base away. Because the CDR3 is missing its conserved closing phenylalanine or tryptophan, this is likely a read error. The J gene is TRBJ2-7, the V gene TRBV6-6; maybe TRBD1 (6 bases). CDR3 length equals 15 residues. The V end lost 0 bases, the J end lost 2 bases, and 11 bases lay between the germline ends. Germline V CDR1 and CDR2: MNHNY, SVGAGI (reference sequence). The CDR3 loop is CASSYSTKGAYEQYS. The CDR3 DNA reads as TGTGCCAGCAGTTACTCGACAAAGGGGGCCTACGAGCAGTACTCC.

This clonotype was seen a handful of times. This rearrangement joins TRBV3-1 to TRBJ1-2; tentative D call: TRBD1 (6 bases). CDR1 is LGHDT, CDR2 YNNKEL, per germline (reference sequence). The CDR3 is 14 residues long. V was trimmed by 2 bases and J by 4 bases, leaving 11 bases between them. The CDR3 spells CASSQNRVSYGYTF. The DNA for the CDR3 is TGTGCCAGCAGCCAAAACAGGGTCTCCTATGGCTACACCTTC. The whole variable domain, filled in from reference TRBV3-1 and TRBJ1-2, reads DTAVSQTPKYLVTQMGNDKSIKCEQNLGHDTMYWYKQDSKKFLKIMFSYNNKELIINETVPNRFSPKSPDKAHLNLHINSLELGDSAVYFCASSQNRVSYGYTFGSGTRLTVV.

This clonotype was observed many times. This sequence joins TRBV15 and TRBJ1-2, with unresolved D. Germline V gene lookup returns CDR1 LNHNV and CDR2 YYDKDF (reference sequence). CDR3 size: 15 residues. Trimming cost V 0 bases and J 7 bases, with 15 bases left between them. The CDR3 DNA follows: TGTGCCACCAGCAGAGAGCGTCTTGTTCAGTCTGGCTACACCTTC. Protein sequence: CATSRERLVQSGYTF.

There are a few counts of this clonotype. V and J are TRBV6-2 or TRBV6-3 and TRBJ2-3; no clear D gene. V lost 2 bases, J lost 6 bases, and 6 bases lay in between. Germline-derived CDR1 and CDR2 are MNHEY and SVGEGT. CDR3 size: 12 residues. CDR3 in amino acids: CASSYQPDTQYF. In nucleotides, the CDR3 is TGTGCCAGCAGTTACCAGCCGGATACGCAGTATTTT.

The V and J genes are TRBV9 and TRBJ2-1; 10 bases align to TRBD2. J lost 9 bases, V lost 4 bases, and 16 bases had no gene match. Germline CDR1 and CDR2: SGDLS and YYNGEE. The CDR3 is made up of 17 amino acids. In nucleotides, the CDR3 is TGTGCCAGCAGCCGAGACCTAGCGGGGGCATCCGCAGGTGAGCAGTTCTTC. This codes for CASSRDLAGASAGEQFF.

This clonotype was counted many times. The chain is built from TRBV9 and TRBJ2-5, with 12 bases lining up with TRBD2. Germline V gene lookup returns CDR1 SGDLS and CDR2 YYNGEE. The CDR3 runs 15 residues. V gave up 0 bases and J gave up 3 bases; unmatched junction bases: 0. CDR3 sequence (DNA): TGTGCCAGCAGCGTAGCTAGCGGGAGGGAAGAGACCCAGTACTTC. Encoded protein: CASSVASGREETQYF.

The chain carries TRBV6-9 and TRBJ2-7, with D unclear. V was cut by 3 bases and J by 0 bases, with 9 bases left in between. The CDR3 has 14 residues. Germline CDR1 MNHGY, CDR2 SVAAGI. CDR3 in amino acids: CASSYFWDSYEQYF. CDR3 nucleotides: TGTGCCAGCAGTTACTTCTGGGACTCCTACGAGCAGTACTTC.

This sequence joins TRBV19 and TRBJ2-7; D is unclear. The germline V gene encodes CDR1 LNHDA and CDR2 SQIVND (reference sequence). CDR3 length: 14 residues. The germline V and J ends were trimmed by 5 bases and 3 bases, with 14 bases remaining between them. CDR3 region: CASSPRIRVYEQYF. CDR3 DNA sequence: TGTGCCAGTAGTCCCCGGATTCGTGTCTACGAGCAGTACTTC. The variable domain in full, completed from reference TRBV19 and TRBJ2-7, reads DGGITQSPKYLFRKEGQNVTLSCEQNLNHDAMYWYRQDPGQGLRLIYYSQIVNDFQKGDIAEGYSVSREKKESFPLTVTSAQKNPTAFYLCASSPRIRVYEQYFGPGTRLTVT.

The gene calls are TRBV19 and TRBJ2-7, with 9 positions matching TRBD1. The CDR3 spans 13 residues. Germline lookup yields CDR1 LNHDA and CDR2 SQIVND (reference sequence). The V gene end was trimmed by 7 bases and the J gene end by 5 bases; junction bases not matched to a gene: 6. CDR3 sequence (DNA): TGTGCCAGTATCGGGACAGGGTCCCACGAGCAGTACTTC. Translating it yields CASIGTGSHEQYF.

This clonotype was counted at least ten times. The gene calls are TRBV4-3 and TRBJ2-5, with D uncertain. The CDR3 spans 13 residues. The germline V and J ends were trimmed by 0 bases and 2 bases, with 4 bases remaining between them. Germline V gene lookup returns CDR1 LGHNA and CDR2 YSLEER. CDR3 coding DNA: TGCGCCAGCAGCCAAGATAGACAAGAGACCCAGTACTTC. Translating gives CASSQDRQETQYF.

The chain recombines TRBV30 with TRBJ2-1; weak D call: TRBD2 (5 bases). The germline V and J ends were trimmed by 2 bases and 5 bases, with 10 bases remaining between them. CDR3 length: 13 residues. CDR1 and CDR2 from the germline V gene are GTSNPN and SVGIG (reference sequence). CDR3 loop: CAWSRGTDNEQFF. The CDR3 DNA reads TGTGCCTGGAGTCGGGGTACCGACAATGAGCAGTTCTTC. The entire variable domain, with the rest obtained from reference TRBV30 and TRBJ2-1, is as follows: SQTIHQWPATLVQPVGSPLSLECTVEGTSNPNLYWYRQAAGRGLQLLFYSVGIGQISSEVPQNLSASRPQDRQFILSSKKLLLSDSGFYLCAWSRGTDNEQFFGPGTRLTVL.

This clonotype was counted only a few times. The rearrangement joins TRBV28 to TRBJ2-5, with D perhaps matching TRBD2 (5 bases). CDR1 and CDR2 (germline): MDHEN, SYDVKM. V was clipped by 5 bases and J by 7 bases, with 17 bases between them. The CDR3 contains 14 residues. The CDR3 nucleotides are TGTGCCAGCAGTCCATACGAAGTTGCGGGGACCCAGTACTTC. Protein sequence: CASSPYEVAGTQYF.

This clonotype has ten or more counts. The rearrangement uses TRBV12-3 or TRBV12-4 and TRBJ1-1; tentatively, D is TRBD1 (6 bases). Trimming shortened V by 7 bases and J by 3 bases, and 21 bases separated the two germline ends. This CDR3 spans 16 amino acids. Written as DNA, the CDR3 is TGTGCCAGCACCACTGAGACAGGCCTGTGGGACACTGAAGCTTTCTTT. It codes for CASTTETGLWDTEAFF.

In this sample, this clonotype turned up a few times. The V call is TRBV15, the J call TRBJ2-7, with D perhaps TRBD2 (6 bases). The CDR3 spans 16 residues. V was trimmed by 1 base and J by 2 bases, leaving 15 bases between them. Per germline, CDR1 LNHNV and CDR2 YYDKDF (reference sequence). CDR3 sequence: CATSRGLGGSTYEQYF. CDR3 bases: TGTGCCACCAGCAGAGGTCTAGGAGGGAGTACCTACGAGCAGTACTTC. Combining the CDR3 with reference TRBV15 and TRBJ2-7 gives the whole variable domain DAMVIQNPRYQVTQFGKPVTLSCSQTLNHNVMYWYQQKSSQAPKLLFHYYDKDFNNEADTPDNFQSRRPNTSFCFLDIRSPGLGDTAMYLCATSRGLGGSTYEQYFGPGTRLTVT.

The chain uses TRBV2 and TRBJ2-5, with 7 bases identical to TRBD2. The CDR3 sequence is 13 residues long. V shed 8 bases, J shed 5 bases, and the junction held 8 bases outside the gene matches. CDR1 SNHLY and CDR2 FYNNEI come from the germline V gene. CDR3 coding DNA: TGTGCCAGCGAGGACGGGAGGTCGGAGACCCAGTACTTC. Its translation is CASEDGRSETQYF.

The table lists this clonotype with a few counts. The V and J genes are TRBV13 and TRBJ2-3; the match to TRBD1 covers 8 bases. The CDR3 spans 16 residues. Germline V gene data show CDR1 as PRHDT and CDR2 as FYEKMQ (reference sequence). Trimming cost V 3 bases and J 4 bases; bases outside gene matches: 9. CDR3 DNA sequence: TGTGCCAGCAGCTTGGGCCCATCGACAGGGGCAGATACGCAGTATTTT. As protein: CASSLGPSTGADTQYF. The full variable domain, its missing parts supplied by reference TRBV13 and TRBJ2-3, is AAGVIQSPRHLIKEKRETATLKCYPIPRHDTVYWYQQGPGQDPQFLISFYEKMQSDKGSIPDRFSAQQFSDYHSELNMSSLELGDSALYFCASSLGPSTGADTQYFGPGTRLTVL.

The rearrangement links TRBV30 to TRBJ2-2, with 9 bases fitting TRBD2. The CDR3 sequence is 17 residues long. V was clipped by 5 bases and J by 2 bases; unmatched bases: 12. Germline V lookup: CDR1 GTSNPN, CDR2 SVGIG (reference sequence). This chain's CDR3 is CAWQDLLAGRNTGELFF. DNA of the CDR3: TGTGCCTGGCAGGACCTTCTAGCGGGGAGAAACACCGGGGAGCTGTTTTTT.

This clonotype has just one count. The gene calls are TRBV15 and TRBJ1-2; perhaps TRBD1 as D (5 bases). This CDR3 is 16 amino acids long. Trimming removed 3 bases from V and 0 bases from J, with 14 bases in between. Germline lookup yields CDR1 LNHNV and CDR2 YYDKDF (reference sequence). The CDR3 region has the DNA TGTGCCACCAGCAGCCTGGGGCAATCTTCTAACTATGGCTACACCTTC. It is translated as CATSSLGQSSNYGYTF.

In this sample, this clonotype turned up many times. The rearrangement uses TRBV28 and TRBJ2-1; D ambiguous. Germline CDR1 MDHEN, CDR2 SYDVKM. V lost 5 bases and J 11 bases, leaving 16 bases between the germline ends. The length of the CDR3 is 13 residues. This chain's CDR3 is CASSPYHGRQQFF. CDR3 nucleotide sequence: TGTGCCAGCAGTCCCTACCACGGGCGCCAGCAGTTCTTC.